The T cell receptor beta chain under discussion was sequenced for a study of T cells after yellow fever vaccination. Whole-study results and caveats: Peaking faster, on day 5 versus 15, the secondary response was nonetheless weaker. FACS-sorted repertoires could contain abundant clonotypes contaminating from the bulk population. Researchers noted that a small share of clonotypes showed up in both CD4 and CD8 compartments.

This clonotype was detected many times. Its target is unknown. 5'RACE template switching added a universal primer site and UMIs to TCR cDNA. A single record per CDR3 protein comes from TCRdb applying MiXCR to the 5' RACE reads. The sample lists roughly 520,000 distinct CDR3 sequences; 21% were seen once. Deletions cut 0 bases from V and 0 bases from J, with 18 bases between. Germline-derived CDR1 and CDR2 are SGDLS and YYNGEE. The CDR3 has 18 amino acids. The chain carries TRBV9 and TRBJ2-5; possible D gene TRBD1, 5 bases. The sequence was obtained from a man aged 18 to 30 who received the YFV17D yellow fever vaccine. Sequences were derived from PBMCs, sampled roughly 23 days after the first yellow fever vaccination. CDR3 nucleotide sequence: TGTGCCAGCAGCGTAGGGGTGATAGGGGCAGGGTACCAAGAGACCCAGTACTTC. It yields the protein CASSVGVIGAGYQETQYF.